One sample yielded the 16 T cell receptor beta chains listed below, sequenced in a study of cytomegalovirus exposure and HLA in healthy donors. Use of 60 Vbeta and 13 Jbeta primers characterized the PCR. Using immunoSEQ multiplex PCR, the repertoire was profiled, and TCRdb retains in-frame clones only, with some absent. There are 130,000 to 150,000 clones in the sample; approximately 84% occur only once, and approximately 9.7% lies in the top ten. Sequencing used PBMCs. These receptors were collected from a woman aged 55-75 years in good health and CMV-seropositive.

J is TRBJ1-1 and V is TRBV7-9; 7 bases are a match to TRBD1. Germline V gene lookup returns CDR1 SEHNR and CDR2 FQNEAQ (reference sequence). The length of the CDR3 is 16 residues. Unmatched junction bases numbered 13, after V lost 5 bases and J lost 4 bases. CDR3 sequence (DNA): TGTGCCAGCAGCCCCTCAGGGGGAACTGCGAGCACTGAAGCTTTCTTT. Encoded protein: CASSPSGGTASTEAFF.

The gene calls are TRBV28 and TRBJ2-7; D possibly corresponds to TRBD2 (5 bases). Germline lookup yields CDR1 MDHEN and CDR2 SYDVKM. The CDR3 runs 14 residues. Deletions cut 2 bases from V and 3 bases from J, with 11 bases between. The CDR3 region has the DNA TGTGCCAGCAGTTTACGGGTTCGGGGCTACGAGCAGTACTTC. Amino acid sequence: CASSLRVRGYEQYF.

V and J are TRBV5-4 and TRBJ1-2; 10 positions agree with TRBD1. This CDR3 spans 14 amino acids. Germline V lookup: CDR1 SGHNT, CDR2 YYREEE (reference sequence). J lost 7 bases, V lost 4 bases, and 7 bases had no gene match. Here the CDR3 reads CASSQGQGQSGYTF. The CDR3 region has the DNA TGTGCCAGCAGCCAGGGACAGGGGCAGAGTGGCTACACCTTC.

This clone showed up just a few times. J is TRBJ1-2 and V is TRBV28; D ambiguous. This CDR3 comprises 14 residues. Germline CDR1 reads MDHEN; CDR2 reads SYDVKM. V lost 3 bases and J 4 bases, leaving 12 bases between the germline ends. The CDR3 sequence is CASSLWSRPYGYTF. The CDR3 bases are TGTGCCAGCAGTTTGTGGTCGCGCCCCTATGGCTACACCTTC.

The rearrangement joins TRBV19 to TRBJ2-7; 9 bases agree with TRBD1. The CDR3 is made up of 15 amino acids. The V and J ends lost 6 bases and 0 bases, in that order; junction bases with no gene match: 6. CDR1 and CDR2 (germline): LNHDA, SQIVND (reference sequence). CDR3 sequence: CASSPRQGVSYEQYF. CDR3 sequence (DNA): TGTGCCAGTAGCCCTCGACAGGGGGTCTCCTACGAGCAGTACTTC.

This CDR3 reads CASSTKGAATNEKLFF. In DNA, the CDR3 is TGTGCCAGTAGTACGAAGGGGGCAGCAACTAATGAAAAACTGTTTTTT. V usage is TRBV19 and J usage is TRBJ1-4; 7 positions agree with TRBD1. The trim removed 4 bases at V and 0 bases at J, leaving 5 bases unmatched. Germline values: CDR1 LNHDA, CDR2 SQIVND (reference sequence). The CDR3 runs to 16 residues.

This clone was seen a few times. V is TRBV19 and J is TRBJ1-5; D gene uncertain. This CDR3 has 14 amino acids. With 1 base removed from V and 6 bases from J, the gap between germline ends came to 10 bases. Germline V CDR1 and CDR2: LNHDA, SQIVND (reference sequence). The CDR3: CASSIGGDPQPQHF. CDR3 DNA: TGTGCCAGTAGTATAGGCGGGGATCCTCAGCCCCAGCATTTT.

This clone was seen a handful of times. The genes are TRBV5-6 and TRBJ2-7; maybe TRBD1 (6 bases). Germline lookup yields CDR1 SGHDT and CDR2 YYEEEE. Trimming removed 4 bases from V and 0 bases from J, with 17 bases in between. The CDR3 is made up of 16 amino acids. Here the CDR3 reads CASSPGPGASSYEQYF. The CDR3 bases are TGTGCCAGCAGCCCGGGGCCAGGGGCTAGCTCCTACGAGCAGTACTTC.

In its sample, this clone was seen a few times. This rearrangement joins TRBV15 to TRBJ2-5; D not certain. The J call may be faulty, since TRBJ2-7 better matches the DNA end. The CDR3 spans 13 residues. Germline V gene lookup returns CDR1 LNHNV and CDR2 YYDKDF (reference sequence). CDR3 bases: TGTGCCACCAGCAGAAACCGAGGCTACGAGCAGTACTTC. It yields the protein CATSRNRGYEQYF.

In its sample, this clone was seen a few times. The CDR3 nucleotides read TGCGCCAGCAGAGCCGGGACAGGAGGTGAAAAACTGTTTTTT. It translates to CASRAGTGGEKLFF. This chain connects TRBV4-1 to TRBJ1-4; 8 nucleotides line up with TRBD1. Germline V gene sequence: CDR1 MGHRA, CDR2 YSYEKL. This CDR3 comprises 14 residues. V lost 6 bases, J lost 7 bases, and 7 bases stayed unmatched.

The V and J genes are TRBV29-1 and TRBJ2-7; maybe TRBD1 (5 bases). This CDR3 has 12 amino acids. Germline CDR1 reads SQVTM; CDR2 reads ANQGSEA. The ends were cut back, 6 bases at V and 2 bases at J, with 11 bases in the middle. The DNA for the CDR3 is TGCAGCGTGGCCGACAGTCCCTACGAGCAGTACTTC. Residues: CSVADSPYEQYF.

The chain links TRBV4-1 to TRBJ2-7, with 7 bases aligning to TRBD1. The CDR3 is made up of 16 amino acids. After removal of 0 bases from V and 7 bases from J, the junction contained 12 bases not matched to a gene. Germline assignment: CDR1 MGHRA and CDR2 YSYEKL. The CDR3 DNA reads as TGCGCCAGCAGCCAAGATCGCGCAGGGGGACGTACTGAGCAGTACTTC. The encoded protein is CASSQDRAGGRTEQYF.

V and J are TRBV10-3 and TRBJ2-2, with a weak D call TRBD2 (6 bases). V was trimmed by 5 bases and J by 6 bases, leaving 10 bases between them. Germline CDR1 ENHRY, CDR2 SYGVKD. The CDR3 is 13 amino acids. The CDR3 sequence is CAISLTSSGELFF. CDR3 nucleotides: TGTGCCATCAGTCTCACTAGCTCCGGGGAGCTGTTTTTT.

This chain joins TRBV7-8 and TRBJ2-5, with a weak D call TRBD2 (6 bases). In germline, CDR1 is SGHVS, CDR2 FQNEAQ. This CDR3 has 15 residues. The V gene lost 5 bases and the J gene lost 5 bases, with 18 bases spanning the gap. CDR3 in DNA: TGTGCCAGCAGCACCGCGGAGGGATCACGCGAGACCCAGTACTTC. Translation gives CASSTAEGSRETQYF.

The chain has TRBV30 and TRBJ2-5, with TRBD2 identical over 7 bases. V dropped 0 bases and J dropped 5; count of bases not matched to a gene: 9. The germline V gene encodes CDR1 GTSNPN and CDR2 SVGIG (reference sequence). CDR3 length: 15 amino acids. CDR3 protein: CAWSVKTGGLETQYF. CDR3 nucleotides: TGTGCCTGGAGTGTAAAGACGGGAGGTTTGGAGACCCAGTACTTC.

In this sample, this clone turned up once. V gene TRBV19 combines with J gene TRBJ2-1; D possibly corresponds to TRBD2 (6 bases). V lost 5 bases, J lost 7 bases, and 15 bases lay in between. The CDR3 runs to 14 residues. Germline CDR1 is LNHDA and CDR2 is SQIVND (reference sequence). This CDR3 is CASSATSRGNEQFF. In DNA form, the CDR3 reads TGTGCCAGTAGTGCGACTAGTAGGGGAAATGAGCAGTTCTTC.